Listed below are T cell receptor beta chains from one sample, sequenced in a study of T cells in Graves' hyperthyroidism and ophthalmopathy. TCRdb re-derived calls from the multiplex PCR reads in MiXCR, one entry per CDR3 protein. The sample holds approximately 630,000 distinct CDR3 sequences, about a sixth seen once. Source material: blood. The receptors derive from a woman younger than 45 with Graves' hyperthyroidism. Both conserved end residues are part of each CDR3. Each record gives: CDR3 protein, CDR3 DNA, clone size, V gene, J gene, D gene. D genes are given only for firm matches. The size field is filled for only some rows; it gives once, few, many or a size class.

CSAVGPGEQYF	TGCAGTGCTGTTGGGCCTGGCGAGCAGTACTTC	NA	TRBV20-1	TRBJ2-7	NA
CASSWGLAEYYEQYF	TGTGCCAGCAGCTGGGGACTAGCGGAATACTACGAGCAGTACTTC	few	TRBV5-5	TRBJ2-7	TRBD2
CSVNTGTGDSTDTQYF	TGCAGCGTGAACACCGGGACAGGGGACAGCACAGATACGCAGTATTTT	many	TRBV29-1	TRBJ2-3	TRBD1
CASSPDRVQDTQYF	TGTGCCAGCAGCCCTGACAGGGTTCAAGATACGCAGTATTTT	many	TRBV16	TRBJ2-3	TRBD1
CASIHGGMNTEAFF	TGTGCCAGTATACACGGGGGCATGAACACTGAAGCTTTCTTT	NA	TRBV19	TRBJ1-1	NA
CASSPNSGEETQYF	TGCGCCAGCAGCCCGAACAGCGGGGAAGAGACCCAGTACTTC	NA	TRBV5-1	TRBJ2-5	TRBD2
CASSDYRTGPTGELFF	TGTGCCAGCAGCGATTATCGAACAGGGCCCACCGGGGAGCTGTTTTTT	once	TRBV9	TRBJ2-2	NA
CASSLTGVRSYEQYF	TGTGCCAGCAGTTTGACAGGGGTCAGGTCCTACGAGCAGTACTTC	few	TRBV6-1	TRBJ2-7	TRBD1
CASSFGRVQETQYF	TGTGCCAGCAGCTTCGGCAGGGTCCAAGAGACCCAGTACTTC	NA	TRBV7-9	TRBJ2-5	NA
CASSQDVVGLASGRRETQYF	TGCGCCAGCAGCCAAGACGTAGTAGGACTGGCTAGCGGGAGGCGAGAGACCCAGTACTTC	NA	TRBV4-1	TRBJ2-5	TRBD2
CASSLIWGSTDTQYF	TGTGCCAGCAGTTTGATCTGGGGGAGCACAGATACGCAGTATTTT	many	TRBV28	TRBJ2-3	NA
CASSLDQGPAYEQYF	TGTGCCAGCAGCTTAGATCAGGGCCCAGCCTACGAGCAGTACTTC	many	TRBV11-2	TRBJ2-7	NA
CSARDKSARGWELFF	TGCAGTGCTAGAGATAAATCGGCCCGTGGATGGGAGCTGTTTTTT	NA	TRBV20-1	TRBJ2-2	NA
CATSRDGAGDEKLFF	TGTGCCACCAGCAGAGATGGGGCAGGGGATGAAAAACTGTTTTTT	NA	TRBV15	TRBJ1-4	NA
CSVVENTEAFF	TGCAGCGTTGTCGAGAACACTGAAGCTTTCTTT	many	TRBV29-1	TRBJ1-1	NA
CASSLTSGSPDTQYF	TGCGCCAGCAGCTTGACTAGCGGGAGTCCTGATACGCAGTATTTT	NA	TRBV5-1	TRBJ2-3	TRBD2
CASSFEAGGYSYEQYF	TGTGCCAGCAGCTTCGAAGCGGGAGGTTACTCCTACGAGCAGTACTTC	many	TRBV7-9	TRBJ2-7	TRBD2
CASSLARTGELFF	TGTGCCAGCAGCTTAGCCCGCACCGGGGAGCTGTTTTTT	many	TRBV7-2	TRBJ2-2	NA
CAWRQGGLNTEAFF	TGTGCCTGGAGACAGGGAGGGCTGAACACTGAAGCTTTCTTT	many	TRBV30	TRBJ1-1	NA
CASSFLEGDNTEAFF	TGTGCCAGCAGTTTTCTAGAGGGGGATAACACTGAAGCTTTCTTT	many	TRBV12-3/TRBV12-4	TRBJ1-1	NA
CASSLVAEGQPQHF	TGCGCCAGCAGCTTGGTGGCGGAGGGGCAGCCCCAGCATTTT	NA	TRBV5-1	TRBJ1-5	NA
CASSRTGAMNTEAFF	TGTGCCAGCAGTCGGACAGGGGCCATGAACACTGAAGCTTTCTTT	many	TRBV12-3/TRBV12-4	TRBJ1-1	TRBD1
CASSLGLAGDPLYF	TGCGCCAGCAGCTTGGGACTAGCGGGAGACCCACTATACTTC	few	TRBV5-1	TRBJ2-5	TRBD2
CASSYSAAEMTSGKKYF	TGTGCCAGCAGTTACTCGGCTGCCGAGATGACTAGCGGTAAGAAGTACTTC	few	TRBV6-5	TRBJ2-7	TRBD2
CATSGHYEQYF	TGTGCCACCAGCGGGCACTACGAGCAGTACTTC	many	TRBV6-2/TRBV6-3	TRBJ2-7	NA
CSARDFGAGELNEQFF	TGCAGTGCTAGAGATTTTGGAGCGGGAGAGCTCAATGAGCAGTTCTTC	NA	TRBV20-1	TRBJ2-1	TRBD2
CASSIDTGPLYNEQFF	TGTGCCAGTAGTATAGATACGGGACCTCTCTACAATGAGCAGTTCTTC	few	TRBV19	TRBJ2-1	NA
CASKDRGRVHSPLHF	TGTGCCAGCAAAGACAGGGGACGGGTACATTCACCCCTCCACTTT	NA	TRBV27	TRBJ1-6	TRBD1
CSARDGTEYQETQYF	TGCAGTGCTAGAGACGGGACAGAGTACCAAGAGACCCAGTACTTC	many	TRBV20-1	TRBJ2-5	TRBD1